This TCR beta chain derives from a study of blood T cell repertoires in COVID-19. About the research overall: Specimens from acute and convalescent COVID-19 originated in the United States, Italy and Spain. Nucleic acid was either cDNA or gDNA, and it came from T cells, B-cell-depleted T cells, or PBMCs.

The V end was cut by 1 base, the J end by 3 bases, with 18 bases between. CDR3 length equals 17 residues. Germline V gene data show CDR1 as KGHSH and CDR2 as LQKENI. This table comes from immunoSEQ multiplex PCR, and its TCRdb copy is limited to in-frame clones, with some not included. The repertoire holds about 190,000 clones, around 80% seen once, with around 12% in the top ten. Sequencing was carried out using peripheral blood. The chain uses TRBV18 and TRBJ1-1, with D possibly TRBD1 on 5 matching bases. The source of this sequence is a woman in her forties or fifties with acute or convalescent COVID-19. CDR3: CASSPQGGGVTDTEAFF. The CDR3 bases are TGTGCCAGCTCACCACAGGGTGGGGGGGTAACGGACACTGAAGCTTTCTTT.